This T cell receptor (beta chain) was sequenced during a study of CD4+ T cells in melanoma. Assay: immunoSEQ multiplex PCR; the TCRdb copy retains only in-frame clones and omits some. The data show 15,000 to 20,000 clones, 83% seen once. This CDR3 has 12 amino acids. Trimming left V 9 bases short and J 4 bases short, with 9 bases between. CDR1 and CDR2 (germline): ENHRY, SYGVKD. The source of this sequence is a human donor with melanoma. The sample comprised cells from a culture (not recorded whether cultured in vitro). This chain connects TRBV10-3 to TRBJ2-2, with unresolved D. CDR3 loop: CAIKDLTGELFF. The CDR3 DNA is TGTGCCATTAAGGACCTCACCGGGGAGCTGTTTTTT.